Given below is one T cell receptor (beta chain) in context. Antigen specificity is unknown. V was pared by 0 bases and J by 0 bases, with 8 bases of the junction left unmatched. CDR1 and CDR2 (germline): DFQATT, SNEGSKA (reference sequence). The CDR3 extends over 16 amino acids. The source of the sample is a study of identical twins. Findings of the study overall: Less excess twin sharing appeared in beta out-of-frame sequences. There were fewer insertions in abundant cord blood beta clonotypes, but memory repertoires showed no such pattern.

There were only healthy Caucasians among the donors. A universal primer site came from template switching; cDNA carried unique molecular identifiers. MiXCR, applied by TCRdb to the 5' RACE reads, yields one record per CDR3 protein. Found here are roughly 1,500,000 distinct CDR3 sequences, about 31% of them singletons; the top ten hold under 0.35%. This rearrangement joins TRBV20-1 to TRBJ2-7; 7 positions match TRBD2. The receptor was isolated from a newborn girl in good health. Input material: cord blood. The DNA of the CDR3 is TGCAGTGCTAGAGATCGCCTAGCGGAGACCTCCTACGAGCAGTACTTC. It codes for CSARDRLAETSYEQYF.